This T cell receptor beta chain was documented in a study of blood T cells in healthy people across ages. The use of a sample-barcoded 5' primer and a J-beta primer mix characterized a second PCR of about 7 to 12 cycles. Using its own MiXCR run on the 5' RACE reads, TCRdb lists one record per CDR3 protein. The repertoire holds roughly 500,000 distinct CDR3 sequences, with 25% to 30% as singletons. The TCR sequence derives from a woman in her 70s in good health. Material: blood.

In DNA, the CDR3 is TGTGCCAGCAGTGACCCCCAAGGGGGGGCTGGAGATACGCAGTATTTT. This codes for CASSDPQGGAGDTQYF. V is TRBV25-1 and J is TRBJ2-3; tentatively, D is TRBD2 (7 bases). Germline CDR1 and CDR2: MGHDK and SYGVNS. The CDR3 is 16 residues long. V lost 3 bases and J lost 5, with 18 bases in between. Drawing the rest from reference TRBV25-1 and TRBJ2-3, the complete variable domain is EADIYQTPRYLVIGTGKKITLECSQTMGHDKMYWYQQDPGMELHLIHYSYGVNSTEKGDLSSESTVSRIRTEHFPLTLESARPSHTSQYLCASSDPQGGAGDTQYFGPGTRLTVL.